Included here is one T cell receptor beta chain sequence, with context. This record belongs to a study of technical replicates of blood from several donors. Here immunoSEQ multiplex PCR was the method, and the copy in TCRdb shows in-frame clones only, minus some. The sample contains roughly 68,000 clones, roughly 92% of which appear only once. Material: T cells isolated from PBMCs. The clonotype was recovered from a human donor in good health.

This CDR3 is CASRLQGSTEAFF. Written as DNA, the CDR3 is TGTGCCAGCAGATTACAGGGAAGCACTGAAGCTTTCTTT. V gene TRBV27 combines with J gene TRBJ1-1; D might be TRBD1 (6 bases). The V gene lost 6 bases and the J gene lost 4 bases, with 12 bases spanning the gap. This CDR3 comprises 13 residues. Germline V lookup: CDR1 MNHEY, CDR2 SMNVEV (reference sequence).